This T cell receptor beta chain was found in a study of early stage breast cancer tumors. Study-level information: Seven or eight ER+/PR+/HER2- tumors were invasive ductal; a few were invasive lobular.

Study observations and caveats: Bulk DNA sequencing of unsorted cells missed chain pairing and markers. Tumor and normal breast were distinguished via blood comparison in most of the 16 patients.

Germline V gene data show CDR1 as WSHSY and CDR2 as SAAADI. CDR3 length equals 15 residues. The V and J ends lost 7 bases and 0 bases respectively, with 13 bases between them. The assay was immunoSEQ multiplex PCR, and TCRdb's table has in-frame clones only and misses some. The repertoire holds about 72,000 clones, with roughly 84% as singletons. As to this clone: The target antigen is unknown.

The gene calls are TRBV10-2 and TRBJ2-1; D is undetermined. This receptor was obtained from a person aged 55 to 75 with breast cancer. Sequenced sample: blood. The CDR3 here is CASTPDRASYNEQFF. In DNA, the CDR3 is TGCGCCAGCACCCCGGACCGTGCCTCCTACAATGAGCAGTTCTTC.